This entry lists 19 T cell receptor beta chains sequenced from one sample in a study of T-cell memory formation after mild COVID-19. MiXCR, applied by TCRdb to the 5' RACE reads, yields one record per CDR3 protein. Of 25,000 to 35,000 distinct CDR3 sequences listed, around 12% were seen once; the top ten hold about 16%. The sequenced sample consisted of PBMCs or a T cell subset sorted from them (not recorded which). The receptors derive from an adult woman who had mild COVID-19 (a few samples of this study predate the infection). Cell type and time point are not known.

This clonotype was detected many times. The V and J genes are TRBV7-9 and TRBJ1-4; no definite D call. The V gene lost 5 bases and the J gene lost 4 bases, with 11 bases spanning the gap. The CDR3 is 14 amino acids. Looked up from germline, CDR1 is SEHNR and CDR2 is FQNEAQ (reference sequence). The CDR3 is CASSQSTSNEKLFF. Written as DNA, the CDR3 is TGTGCCAGCAGCCAGTCGACAAGTAATGAAAAACTGTTTTTT.

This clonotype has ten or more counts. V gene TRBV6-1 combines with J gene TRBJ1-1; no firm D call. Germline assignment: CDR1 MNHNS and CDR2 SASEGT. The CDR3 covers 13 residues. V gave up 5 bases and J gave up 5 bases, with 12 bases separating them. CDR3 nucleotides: TGTGCCAGCAGTCACGAAGAGGGAACTGAAGCTTTCTTT. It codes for CASSHEEGTEAFF.

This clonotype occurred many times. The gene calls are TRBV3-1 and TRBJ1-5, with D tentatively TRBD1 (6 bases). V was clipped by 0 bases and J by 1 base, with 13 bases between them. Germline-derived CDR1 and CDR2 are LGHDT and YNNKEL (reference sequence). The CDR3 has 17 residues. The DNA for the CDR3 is TGTGCCAGCAGCCAAGATAAGGGGGGGCTAAGCAATCAGCCCCAGCATTTT. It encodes CASSQDKGGLSNQPQHF.

This CDR3 is CATRDTLTDTQYF. The CDR3, as DNA: TGTGCCACCAGGGACACGCTAACAGATACGCAGTATTTT. V usage is TRBV24-1 and J usage is TRBJ2-3, with a possible D match to TRBD1 (5 bases). V was shortened by 7 bases and J by 3 bases, with 10 bases between the two germline ends. The CDR3 spans 13 residues. The germline gives CDR1 KGHDR, CDR2 SFDVKD.

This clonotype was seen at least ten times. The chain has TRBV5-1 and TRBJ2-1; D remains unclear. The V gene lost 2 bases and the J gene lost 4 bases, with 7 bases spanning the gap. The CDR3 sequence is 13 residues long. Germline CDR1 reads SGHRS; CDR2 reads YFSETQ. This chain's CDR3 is CASSFDGYNEQFF. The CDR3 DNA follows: TGCGCCAGCAGCTTCGACGGATACAATGAGCAGTTCTTC.

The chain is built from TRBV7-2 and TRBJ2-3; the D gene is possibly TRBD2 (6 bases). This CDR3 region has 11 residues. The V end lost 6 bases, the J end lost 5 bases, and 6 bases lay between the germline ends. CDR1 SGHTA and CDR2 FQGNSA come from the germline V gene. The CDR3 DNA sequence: TGTGCCAGCAGGGGAGGAGATACGCAGTATTTT. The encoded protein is CASRGGDTQYF.

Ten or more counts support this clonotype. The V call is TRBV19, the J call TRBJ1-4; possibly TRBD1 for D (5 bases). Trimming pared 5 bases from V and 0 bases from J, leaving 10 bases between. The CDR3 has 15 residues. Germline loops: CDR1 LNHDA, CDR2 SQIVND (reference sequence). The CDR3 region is CASSGTAATNEKLFF. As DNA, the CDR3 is TGTGCCAGTAGTGGGACGGCCGCAACTAATGAAAAACTGTTTTTT.

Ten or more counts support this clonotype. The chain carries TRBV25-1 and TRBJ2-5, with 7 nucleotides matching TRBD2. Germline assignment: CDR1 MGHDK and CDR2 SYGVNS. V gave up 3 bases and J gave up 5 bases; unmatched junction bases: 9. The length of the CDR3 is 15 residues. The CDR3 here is CASSDTNPGGETQYF. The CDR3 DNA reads TGTGCCAGCAGTGACACAAACCCCGGGGGGGAGACCCAGTACTTC. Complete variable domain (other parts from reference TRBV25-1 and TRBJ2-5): EADIYQTPRYLVIGTGKKITLECSQTMGHDKMYWYQQDPGMELHLIHYSYGVNSTEKGDLSSESTVSRIRTEHFPLTLESARPSHTSQYLCASSDTNPGGETQYFGPGTRLLVL.

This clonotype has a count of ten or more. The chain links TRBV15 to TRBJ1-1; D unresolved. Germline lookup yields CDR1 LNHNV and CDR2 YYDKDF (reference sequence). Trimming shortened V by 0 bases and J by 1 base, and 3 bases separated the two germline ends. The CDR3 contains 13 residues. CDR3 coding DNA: TGTGCCACCAGCAGAGACCCGAACACTGAAGCTTTCTTT. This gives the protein CATSRDPNTEAFF.

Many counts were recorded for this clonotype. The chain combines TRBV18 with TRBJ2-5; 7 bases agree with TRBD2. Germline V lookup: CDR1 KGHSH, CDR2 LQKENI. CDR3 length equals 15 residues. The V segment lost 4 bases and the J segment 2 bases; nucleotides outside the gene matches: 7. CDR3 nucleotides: TGTGCCAGCTCACTAGGCGGGGGTCAACAAGAGACCCAGTACTTC. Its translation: CASSLGGGQQETQYF.

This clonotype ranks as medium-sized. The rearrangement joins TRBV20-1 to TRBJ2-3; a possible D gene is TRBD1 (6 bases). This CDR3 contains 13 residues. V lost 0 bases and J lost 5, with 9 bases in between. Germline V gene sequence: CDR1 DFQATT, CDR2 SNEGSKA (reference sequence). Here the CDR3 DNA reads TGCAGTGCTAGAGACCCCAGGGGAGATACGCAGTATTTT. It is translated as CSARDPRGDTQYF.

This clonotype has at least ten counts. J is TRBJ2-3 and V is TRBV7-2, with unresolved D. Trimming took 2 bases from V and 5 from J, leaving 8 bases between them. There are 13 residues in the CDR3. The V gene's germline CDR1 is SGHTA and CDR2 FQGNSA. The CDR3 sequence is CASSLSGLDTQYF. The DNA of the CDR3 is TGTGCCAGCAGCTTATCCGGGTTAGATACGCAGTATTTT.

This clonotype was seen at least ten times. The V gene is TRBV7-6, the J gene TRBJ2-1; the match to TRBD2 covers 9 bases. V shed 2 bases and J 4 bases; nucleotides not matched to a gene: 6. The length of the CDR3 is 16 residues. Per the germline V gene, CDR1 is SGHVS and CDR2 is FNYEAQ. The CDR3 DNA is TGTGCCAGCAGCTTATGGCCTAGCGGGAAATACAATGAGCAGTTCTTC. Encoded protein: CASSLWPSGKYNEQFF.

The DNA of the CDR3 is TGCAGTGCTACAGAGCGATACAATGAGCAGTTCTTC. This codes for CSATERYNEQFF. The chain recombines TRBV20-1 with TRBJ2-1; D unresolved. The V gene lost 4 bases and the J gene lost 4 bases, with 8 bases spanning the gap. The CDR3 contains 12 residues. The germline V gene encodes CDR1 DFQATT and CDR2 SNEGSKA (reference sequence).

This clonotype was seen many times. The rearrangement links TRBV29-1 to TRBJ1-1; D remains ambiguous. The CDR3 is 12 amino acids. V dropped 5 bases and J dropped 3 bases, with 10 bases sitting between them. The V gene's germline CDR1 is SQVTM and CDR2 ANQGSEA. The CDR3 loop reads CSVRLRDTEAFF. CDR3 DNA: TGCAGCGTTCGACTAAGGGACACTGAAGCTTTCTTT.

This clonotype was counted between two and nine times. CDR3 sequence reads: CASSQDVRQGSYGYTF. The DNA for the CDR3 is TGTGCCAGCAGCCAAGATGTGAGACAGGGGTCCTATGGCTACACCTTC. The rearrangement links TRBV14 to TRBJ1-2; 8 bases map to TRBD1. Trimming at V came to 0 bases and at J to 4 bases, leaving 7 bases not matched to a gene. The CDR3 runs 16 residues. CDR1 is SGHDN, CDR2 FVKESK, per germline.

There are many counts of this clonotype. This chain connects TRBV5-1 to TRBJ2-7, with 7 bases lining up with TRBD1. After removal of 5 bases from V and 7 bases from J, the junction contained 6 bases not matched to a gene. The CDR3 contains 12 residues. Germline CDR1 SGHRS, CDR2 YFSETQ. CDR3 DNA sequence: TGCGCCAGCAGGTTATCAGGGGGTGAGCAGTACTTC. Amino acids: CASRLSGGEQYF. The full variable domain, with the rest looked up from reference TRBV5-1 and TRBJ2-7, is KAGVTQTPRYLIKTRGQQVTLSCSPISGHRSVSWYQQTPGQGLQFLFEYFSETQRNKGNFPGRFSGRQFSNSRSEMNVSTLELGDSALYLCASRLSGGEQYFGPGTRLTVT.

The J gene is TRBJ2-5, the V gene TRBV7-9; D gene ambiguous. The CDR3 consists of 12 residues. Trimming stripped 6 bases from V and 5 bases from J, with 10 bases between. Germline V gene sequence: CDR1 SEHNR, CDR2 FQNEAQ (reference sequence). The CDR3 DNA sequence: TGTGCCAGCAGAGGTGGGTTCGAGACCCAGTACTTC. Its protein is CASRGGFETQYF.

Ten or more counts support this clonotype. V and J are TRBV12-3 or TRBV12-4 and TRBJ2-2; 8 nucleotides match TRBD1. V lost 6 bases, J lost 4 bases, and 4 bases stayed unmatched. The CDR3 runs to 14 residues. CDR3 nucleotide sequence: TGTGCCAGCAGCCCACAGGGGGGCACCGGGGAGCTGTTTTTT. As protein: CASSPQGGTGELFF.